The 30 T cell receptor beta chains reported below all come from one sample, sequenced in a study of monozygotic twins with inflammatory bowel disease. TCRdb re-called the 5' RACE reads; every CDR3 protein appears as one record, without DNA. The sample table includes under 150,000 distinct CDR3 sequences. Sequenced sample: blood. These TCRs come from a human donor with ulcerative colitis or Crohn's disease, or a healthy co-twin of an affected twin (not recorded which).

The J gene is TRBJ2-1, the V gene TRBV6-1; TCRdb's D gene call, TRBD2, goes unchecked for lack of DNA. The CDR3 sequence is 14 residues long. The germline V gene has CDR1 MNHNS and CDR2 SASEGT. The CDR3 reads CASSEAGLNNEQFF.

CDR3: CASSDFGGKQETQYF. The rearrangement links TRBV5-1 to TRBJ2-5; the D call of TRBD1 rests on TCRdb alone, since no DNA is present to check it. Germline loops: CDR1 SGHRS, CDR2 YFSETQ. This CDR3 has 15 residues.

The chain uses TRBV27 and TRBJ2-5; TCRdb selects TRBD2, and the lack of DNA leaves this call unchecked. Germline CDR1 is MNHEY and CDR2 is SMNVEV (reference sequence). The CDR3 contains 17 residues. CDR3 in amino acids: CASSMLAGGGYQETQYF.

V is TRBV7-9 and J is TRBJ2-7; absent DNA, TCRdb's TRBD1 call cannot be checked. The germline gives CDR1 SEHNR, CDR2 FQNEAQ (reference sequence). The CDR3 extends over 15 amino acids. CDR3 in amino acids: CASSASRDSSYEQYF.

V is TRBV12-3 or TRBV12-4 and J is TRBJ2-2; TCRdb's assignment of TRBD2 cannot be checked, as there is no DNA. This CDR3 contains 16 residues. CDR3: CASSLRLAGHTGELFF.

The CDR3 loop reads CASSQVRDINSPLHF. The V call is TRBV4-3, the J call TRBJ1-6; TCRdb's D gene call, TRBD1, goes unchecked for lack of DNA. Looked up from germline, CDR1 is LGHNA and CDR2 is YSLEER. This CDR3 has 15 residues.

The V and J genes are TRBV24-1 and TRBJ2-5. The CDR3 length is 18 residues. Germline V gene lookup returns CDR1 KGHDR and CDR2 SFDVKD. CDR3: CATSDLLEKEAYQETQYF.

The chain has TRBV7-2 and TRBJ2-1; with no DNA, the TCRdb D assignment of TRBD1 cannot be verified. CDR3 length: 14 residues. Germline CDR1 reads SGHTA; CDR2 reads FQGNSA. CDR3 region: CASSPSGGNNEQFF.

CDR3 sequence: CSASDLAGGSDTQYF. The rearrangement links TRBV20-1 to TRBJ2-3; TCRdb gives TRBD1 as the D gene, but with no DNA this cannot be confirmed. The CDR3 is 15 residues long. CDR1 is DFQATT and CDR2 is SNEGSKA in the germline V gene (reference sequence).

This rearrangement joins TRBV5-1 to TRBJ1-2; lacking DNA, the TRBD1 call made by TCRdb goes unchecked. CDR1 SGHRS and CDR2 YFSETQ come from the germline V gene. This CDR3 has 16 amino acids. The CDR3 sequence is CASSLSTGTGDYGYTF.

The V call is TRBV7-8, the J call TRBJ1-1. Germline CDR1 is SGHVS and CDR2 is FQNEAQ. This CDR3 is built from 16 residues. The CDR3 here is CASSLVPSRLNTEAFF.

V is TRBV7-2 and J is TRBJ1-5; there is no DNA to check the TCRdb D call of TRBD1. The CDR3 has 15 residues. Germline CDR1 SGHTA, CDR2 FQGNSA. CDR3 sequence reads: CASSLAPGIGQPQHF.

V usage is TRBV6-5 and J usage is TRBJ2-3; TCRdb names TRBD1, which stays unverified in the absence of DNA. CDR3 length: 14 amino acids. Germline assignment: CDR1 MNHEY and CDR2 SVGAGI. CDR3 in amino acids: CASSYSGATDTQYF.

V gene TRBV9 combines with J gene TRBJ2-3. CDR3 length: 16 residues. Germline CDR1 reads SGDLS; CDR2 reads YYNGEE. The CDR3 loop reads CASSAWVDGLSDTQYF.

The rearrangement uses TRBV28 and TRBJ2-7; TCRdb returns TRBD2, unconfirmable since there is no DNA. Germline CDR1 and CDR2: MDHEN and SYDVKM. The CDR3 spans 15 residues. CDR3 loop: CASSFSPTLAYEQYF.

The chain joins TRBV20-1 to TRBJ1-1. CDR1 and CDR2 (germline): DFQATT, SNEGSKA (reference sequence). The length of the CDR3 is 15 residues. CDR3 protein: CSARDPLHYNTEAFF.

V usage is TRBV12-3 or TRBV12-4 and J usage is TRBJ1-2. The CDR3 consists of 14 residues. CDR3 sequence: CASTPSFGDYGYTF.

V and J are TRBV4-1 and TRBJ2-1; TCRdb lists TRBD1, though no DNA is available to test this call. The CDR3 totals 16 residues. CDR1 and CDR2 (germline): MGHRA, YSYEKL. The CDR3 region is CASSQSRTSLYNEQFF.

V gene TRBV7-3 combines with J gene TRBJ2-2; the D gene TCRdb calls, TRBD1, cannot be checked with no DNA. The CDR3 loop spans 15 amino acids. From germline, CDR1 is SGHTA and CDR2 FQGTGA. The chain's CDR3 is CASNSHWGVDGELFF.

J is TRBJ2-7 and V is TRBV13; there is no DNA to check the TCRdb D call of TRBD2. CDR3 length: 16 residues. Germline V lookup: CDR1 PRHDT, CDR2 FYEKMQ (reference sequence). The CDR3 loop is CASSSTSGGSSYEQYF.

The CDR3 sequence: CASSYSGRTGEQYF. This chain uses TRBV6-5 with TRBJ2-7. CDR3 length: 14 residues. Germline-derived CDR1 and CDR2 are MNHEY and SVGAGI.

The chain is built from TRBV5-1 and TRBJ2-7; TCRdb's D gene call, TRBD1, goes unchecked for lack of DNA. This CDR3 has 15 amino acids. Germline CDR1 reads SGHRS; CDR2 reads YFSETQ. This chain's CDR3 is CASSGDRVVFYEQYF. Supplemented by reference TRBV5-1 and TRBJ2-7, the full variable domain reads KAGVTQTPRYLIKTRGQQVTLSCSPISGHRSVSWYQQTPGQGLQFLFEYFSETQRNKGNFPGRFSGRQFSNSRSEMNVSTLELGDSALYLCASSGDRVVFYEQYFGPGTRLTVT.

The chain carries TRBV6-6 and TRBJ1-5. The germline gives CDR1 MNHNY, CDR2 SVGAGI (reference sequence). The CDR3 covers 12 residues. The chain's CDR3 is CALGQVNQPQHF.

The chain links TRBV20-1 to TRBJ2-2. Germline V CDR1 and CDR2: DFQATT, SNEGSKA (reference sequence). CDR3 size: 12 residues. The chain's CDR3 is CSARTSTGELFF.

This chain links TRBV5-4 with TRBJ2-1; the TRBD1 assignment by TCRdb is unverifiable without DNA. The CDR3 has 13 amino acids. The germline gives CDR1 SGHNT, CDR2 YYREEE (reference sequence). This CDR3 is CASSFPYVNEQFF.

The chain recombines TRBV5-1 with TRBJ2-7. The germline V gene encodes CDR1 SGHRS and CDR2 YFSETQ. CDR3 length: 14 residues. This CDR3 is CASSLSTTSYEQYF.

The CDR3: CASSPSSRGHQPQHF. The V call is TRBV6-1, the J call TRBJ1-5; TCRdb indicates TRBD1, and absent DNA this call remains unverified. CDR3 length equals 15 residues. Germline-derived CDR1 and CDR2 are MNHNS and SASEGT.

The chain links TRBV5-1 to TRBJ2-7; TCRdb names TRBD1, which stays unverified in the absence of DNA. CDR1 and CDR2 from the germline V gene are SGHRS and YFSETQ. This CDR3 is built from 18 residues. The CDR3 is CASSLRDRTTLSSYEQYF.

The chain is built from TRBV18 and TRBJ2-5. Germline V CDR1 and CDR2: KGHSH, LQKENI. This CDR3 region has 14 residues. The chain's CDR3 is CASSPQLKQETQYF.

The chain couples TRBV3-1 to TRBJ2-2; TCRdb lists TRBD1, though no DNA is available to test this call. CDR1 LGHDT and CDR2 YNNKEL come from the germline V gene (reference sequence). This CDR3 is 14 amino acids long. CDR3 sequence: CASRFTVRVGELFF.